This TCR beta chain derives from a study of T cell responses to AZD1222 COVID-19 vaccine. Study results and limitations: Spike-specific TCR breadth and depth rose after two AZD1222 doses. Repertoire sampling happened only post peak T cell response.

The CDR3 loop spans 14 amino acids. The germline V and J ends were trimmed by 0 bases and 1 base, with 7 bases remaining between them. Germline CDR1 reads LGHNA; CDR2 reads YNFKEQ. Assay used: immunoSEQ multiplex PCR; TCRdb lists only in-frame clones, some missing. The table records some 22,000 clones, approximately 82% of them present only once. A note on this clone: Antigen unknown.

This specimen was peripheral blood, taken on day 0 of AZD1222 vaccination. This receptor was taken from an adult in good health. The chain uses TRBV4-2 and TRBJ2-7; D might be TRBD2 (5 bases). DNA of the CDR3: TGTGCCAGCAGCCAAGATGGCGGGTCCTACGAGCAGTACTTC. It is translated as CASSQDGGSYEQYF.